The 15 T cell receptor beta chains listed next were all sequenced from one sample in a study of blood T cells in healthy people across ages (dated by TCRdb to the mid-2010s). Library prep was done by 5' RACE. The instrument was an Illumina HiSeq 2500. A second PCR of about 7 to 12 cycles was run with a J-beta primer mix and a sample-barcoded 5' primer. The public reads were reanalyzed by TCRdb: fastp trimming at Q25, MiXCR alignment, in-frame beta chains only. All rows with the same CDR3 protein become a single entry with the most common DNA and genes. The table for this sample lists 1.5 million to 2 million distinct CDR3 sequences; just under 50% of them were counted only once. Roughly 2.1% of the sample is taken by the ten largest. Source material: blood. Receptors were obtained from a woman aged 35 to 49 in good health.

The chain recombines TRBV6-1 with TRBJ1-2; 10 bases align to TRBD1. The length of the CDR3 is 15 residues. The V gene end was trimmed by 7 bases and the J gene end by 3 bases; junction bases not matched to a gene: 8. CDR1 is MNHNS, CDR2 SASEGT, per germline. CDR3 sequence reads: CASTTMGQGYYGYTF. DNA for the CDR3: TGTGCCAGCACCACGATGGGACAGGGGTACTATGGCTACACCTTC.

The chain has TRBV29-1 and TRBJ2-1; no clear D gene. The germline V and J ends were trimmed by 1 base and 4 bases, with 11 bases remaining between them. Germline V gene sequence: CDR1 SQVTM, CDR2 ANQGSEA. The CDR3 totals 14 residues. The CDR3 region is CSVEGFTLYNEQFF. Here the CDR3 DNA reads TGCAGCGTTGAAGGCTTTACTCTTTACAATGAGCAGTTCTTC.

The V and J genes are TRBV5-1 and TRBJ1-2; 10 nucleotides match TRBD1. V shed 4 bases, J shed 8 bases, and the junction held 23 bases outside the gene matches. The CDR3 sequence is 19 residues long. Germline assignment: CDR1 SGHRS and CDR2 YFSETQ. The CDR3 is CASSHFNWVDRGPIWGYTF. CDR3 DNA sequence: TGCGCCAGCAGCCATTTCAACTGGGTAGACAGGGGGCCCATCTGGGGCTACACCTTC.

V usage is TRBV3-1 and J usage is TRBJ2-4; 7 bases fit TRBD1. Losses at the gene ends were 5 bases for V and 7 bases for J; bases not matched to a gene: 8. The CDR3 runs 14 residues. Germline-derived CDR1 and CDR2 are LGHDT and YNNKEL (reference sequence). For the CDR3, the DNA is TGTGCCAGCAGCTCGACCGGGACAGTGAACATTCAGTACTTC. It yields the protein CASSSTGTVNIQYF.

This clonotype turned up a few times. This CDR3 reads CATSTRTGILNEQYF. CDR3 bases: TGTGCCACCAGCACGAGGACAGGGATATTGAACGAGCAGTACTTC. The J gene is TRBJ2-7, the V gene TRBV15, with 8 bases that match TRBD1. This CDR3 is built from 15 residues. The V gene's germline CDR1 is LNHNV and CDR2 YYDKDF (reference sequence). Germline trimming cut 4 bases from V and 5 bases from J; bases unmatched to any gene: 10.

The chain recombines TRBV2 with TRBJ2-1; TRBD2 matches at 10 bases. After removal of 4 bases from V and 8 bases from J, the junction contained 8 bases not matched to a gene. Germline V gene lookup returns CDR1 SNHLY and CDR2 FYNNEI. The CDR3 is 15 residues long. The CDR3 bases are TGTGCCAGCAGTGTAGCTAGCGGGGGTAGCGATGAGCAGTTCTTC. The encoded protein is CASSVASGGSDEQFF. Full variable domain (remainder filled in from reference TRBV2 and TRBJ2-1): EPEVTQTPSHQVTQMGQEVILRCVPISNHLYFYWYRQILGQKVEFLVSFYNNEISEKSEIFDDQFSVERPDGSNFTLKIRSTKLEDSAMYFCASSVASGGSDEQFFGPGTRLTVL.

The chain is built from TRBV15 and TRBJ2-1; 11 nucleotides line up with TRBD1. The CDR3 sequence is 16 residues long. The V gene end was trimmed by 6 bases and the J gene end by 7 bases; junction bases not matched to a gene: 11. The germline gives CDR1 LNHNV, CDR2 YYDKDF (reference sequence). In DNA, the CDR3 is TGTGCCACCAGTACCGGACAGGGGGCGTCCTGGAATGAGCAGTTCTTC. The encoded protein is CATSTGQGASWNEQFF.

This clonotype was recorded at least ten times. The rearrangement links TRBV6-2 or TRBV6-3 to TRBJ2-7; the D is unclear. The length of the CDR3 is 13 residues. Germline values: CDR1 MNHEY, CDR2 SVGEGT. V was cut by 10 bases and J by 0 bases, with 13 bases left in between. The CDR3 DNA follows: TGTGCCATCTCCTGGGAATTCTCCTACGAGCAGTACTTC. Translated, it gives CAISWEFSYEQYF.

The chain combines TRBV6-5 with TRBJ2-5; the match to TRBD2 covers 12 bases. CDR1 is MNHEY, CDR2 SVGAGI, per germline. The CDR3 extends over 15 amino acids. With V trimmed by 6 bases and J by 4 bases, 6 bases remained unmatched. The CDR3 is CASRPSGGAPETQYF. DNA for the CDR3: TGTGCCAGCAGGCCTAGCGGGGGGGCCCCAGAGACCCAGTACTTC.

This clonotype was seen a handful of times. The rearrangement links TRBV9 to TRBJ2-1, with 13 bases lining up with TRBD2. Germline-derived CDR1 and CDR2 are SGDLS and YYNGEE. The CDR3 length is 20 residues. The ends lost 3 bases at V and 0 bases at J; junction bases unmatched: 12. The CDR3 DNA follows: TGTGCCAGCAGCGCCCATTCTTCCGGGACTAGCGGGGACTCCTACAATGAGCAGTTCTTC. It encodes CASSAHSSGTSGDSYNEQFF.

The chain carries TRBV2 and TRBJ2-4, with a possible D match to TRBD1 (6 bases). V gave up 6 bases and J gave up 0 bases, with 12 bases separating them. Per the germline V gene, CDR1 is SNHLY and CDR2 is FYNNEI. The CDR3 extends over 15 amino acids. CDR3 loop: CASRDSLIAKNIQYF. The CDR3 DNA reads TGTGCCAGCAGGGACAGTCTCATAGCCAAAAACATTCAGTACTTC.

This chain links TRBV6-5 with TRBJ2-3, with 8 bases identical to TRBD1. The V and J ends lost 1 base and 6 bases, in that order; junction bases with no gene match: 0. Per the germline V gene, CDR1 is MNHEY and CDR2 is SVGAGI. This CDR3 comprises 13 residues. CDR3 DNA: TGTGCCAGCAGTTACTACAGGGGGGATACGCAGTATTTT. Translating gives CASSYYRGDTQYF.

This clonotype was seen once. A junction boundary mismatches the germline segment, possibly from a read error. V and J are TRBV7-2 and TRBJ1-2, with D possibly being TRBD1 (6 bases). The CDR3 spans 14 residues. Germline assignment: CDR1 SGHTA and CDR2 FQGNSA. DNA for the CDR3: TGTGCCAGCAGCGTAGCGGGGGTAGGGGGTGGCTACACCTTC. Translation: CASSVAGVGGGYTF.

This rearrangement joins TRBV20-1 to TRBJ2-1, with 12 bases fitting TRBD2. Germline values: CDR1 DFQATT, CDR2 SNEGSKA (reference sequence). CDR3 length equals 14 residues. Unmatched junction bases numbered 5, after V lost 6 bases and J lost 5 bases. The CDR3 DNA sequence: TGCAGTGCAGCTAGCGGGGGGGGAGACAATGAGCAGTTCTTC. Translation gives CSAASGGGDNEQFF.

At least ten counts were recorded for this clonotype. The rearrangement links TRBV6-4 to TRBJ2-6; a possible D gene is TRBD1 (5 bases). Germline lookup yields CDR1 MRHNA and CDR2 SNTAGT. This CDR3 has 14 amino acids. The V end lost 6 bases, the J end lost 2 bases, and 8 bases lay between the germline ends. CDR3 in amino acids: CASRGDTGANVLTF. As DNA, the CDR3 is TGTGCCAGCAGAGGGGATACTGGGGCCAACGTCCTGACTTTC.